This T cell receptor (beta chain) emerged from a study of siplizumab effects on memory and regulatory T cells. Profiling relied on immunoSEQ multiplex PCR, and the TCRdb table lists in-frame clones only, not all of them. Here the sample spans about 100,000 clones, 94% being singletons. Trimming removed 6 bases at V and 2 bases at J, with 14 bases between. The germline CDR1 and CDR2 sequences are MDHEN and SYDVKM. This CDR3 has 15 amino acids. Notes on this clone: The target antigen is unknown.

Study-wide results and limits: Reactions containing siplizumab showed mappable alloreactive CD4+ clones averaging approximately 73% Treg-derived, versus 25% to 30% in controls. Suppressive activity of Tregs proliferating in siplizumab cultures remained unconfirmed. The drug siplizumab significantly decreased the alloreactive sequences that could be traced to unstimulated CD4+ memory cells. Unstimulated subset assignment was obtained for only a minor fraction of alloreactive clones.

The chain links TRBV28 to TRBJ2-1; a weak D match, TRBD2 (5 bases). The specimen was non-Treg CD4+ T cells sorted from blood. The sequence was obtained from a human donor in good health. The CDR3 is CASSRNGVTYNEQFF. DNA of the CDR3: TGTGCCAGCAGCCGGAACGGGGTGACCTACAATGAGCAGTTCTTC.